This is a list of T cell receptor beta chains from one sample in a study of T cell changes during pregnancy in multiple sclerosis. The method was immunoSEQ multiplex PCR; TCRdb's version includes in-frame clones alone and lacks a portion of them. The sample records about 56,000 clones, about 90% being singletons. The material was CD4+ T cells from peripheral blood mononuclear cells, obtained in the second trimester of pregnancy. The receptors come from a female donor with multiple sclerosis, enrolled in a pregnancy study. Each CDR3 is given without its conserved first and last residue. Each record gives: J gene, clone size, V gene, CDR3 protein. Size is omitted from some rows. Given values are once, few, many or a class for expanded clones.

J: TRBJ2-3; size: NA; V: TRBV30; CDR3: ALLSGRGGTDTQY
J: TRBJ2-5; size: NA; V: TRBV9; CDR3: ASSVVPGGGETQY
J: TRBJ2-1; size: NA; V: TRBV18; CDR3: ASSPLSVTSGSNEQF
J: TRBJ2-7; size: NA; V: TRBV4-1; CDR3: ASSQGGLTFSYEQY
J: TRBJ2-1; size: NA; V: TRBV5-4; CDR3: ASSLGGGSHNEQF
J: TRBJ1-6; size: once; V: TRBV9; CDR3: ASSMEDGWSPLH
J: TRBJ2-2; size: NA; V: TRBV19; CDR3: ASSPRQGDTGELF
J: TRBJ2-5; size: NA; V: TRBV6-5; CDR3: ASSGLAGVKTQY
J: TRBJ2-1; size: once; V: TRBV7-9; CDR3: ASSYTTGLPPYNEQF
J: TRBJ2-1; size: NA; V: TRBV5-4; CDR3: ASSSGRAGLNNEQF
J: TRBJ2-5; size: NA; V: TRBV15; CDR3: ATSRAQETQY
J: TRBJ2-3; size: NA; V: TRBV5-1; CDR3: ASSLRTSGSTDTQY
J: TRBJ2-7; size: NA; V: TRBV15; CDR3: ATSREGLGYEQY
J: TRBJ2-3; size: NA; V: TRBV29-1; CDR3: SVPEGSGTDTQY
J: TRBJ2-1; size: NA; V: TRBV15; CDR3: ATSRDRKTGTGINNEQF
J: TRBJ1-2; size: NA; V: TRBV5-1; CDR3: ASSLAYSPTPSINYGYT
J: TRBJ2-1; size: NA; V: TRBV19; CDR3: ASSISGINQF
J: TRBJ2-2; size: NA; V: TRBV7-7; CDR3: ASSLGAGGTGELF
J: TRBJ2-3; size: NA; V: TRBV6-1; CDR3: ASSAGGSTDTQY
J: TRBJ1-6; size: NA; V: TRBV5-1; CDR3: ASSHPRGSPLH
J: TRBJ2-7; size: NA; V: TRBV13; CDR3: ASTAGTGPYEQY
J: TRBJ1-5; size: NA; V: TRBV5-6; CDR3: ASSFGGVGVNQPQH
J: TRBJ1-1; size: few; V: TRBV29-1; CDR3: SVGRVLGDTEAF
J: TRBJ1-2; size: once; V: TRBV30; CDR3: AWSVGTGDGYT
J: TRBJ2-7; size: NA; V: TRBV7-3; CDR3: ASSLWGTGDEQY
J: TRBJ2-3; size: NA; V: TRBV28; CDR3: ASSVAGGMTDTQY
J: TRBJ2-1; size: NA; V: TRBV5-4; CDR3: ASSKGQGDYNEQF
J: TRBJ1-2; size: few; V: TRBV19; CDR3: ASIDQDEGESGYGYT
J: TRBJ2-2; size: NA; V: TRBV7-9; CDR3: ASIQEGLAGVRDVGELF
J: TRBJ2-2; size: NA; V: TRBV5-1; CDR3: ASSLAAGTGELF
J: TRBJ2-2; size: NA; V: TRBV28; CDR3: ASSLGTTHTGELF
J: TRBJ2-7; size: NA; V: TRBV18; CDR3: ASSPGMNGGPRYEQY
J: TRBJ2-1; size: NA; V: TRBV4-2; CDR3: ASSQIWRTSGRNPYNEQF
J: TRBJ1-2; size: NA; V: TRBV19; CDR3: ASSPGASTGGVSGYT
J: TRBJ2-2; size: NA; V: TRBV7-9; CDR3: ASSRDISGELF
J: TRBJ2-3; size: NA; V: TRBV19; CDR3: ASRTSGGEDTQY
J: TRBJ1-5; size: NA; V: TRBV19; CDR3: ASSIGRGQGDQPQH
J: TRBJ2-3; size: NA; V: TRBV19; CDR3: ASSPHTDTQY
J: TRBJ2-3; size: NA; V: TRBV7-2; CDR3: ASSLETGSIDTQY